This T cell receptor beta chain is from a study of cytomegalovirus exposure and HLA in healthy donors. From germline, CDR1 is GTSNPN and CDR2 SVGIG (reference sequence). CDR3 length equals 14 residues. Trimming removed 2 bases from V and 0 bases from J, with 8 bases in between. Points on this clone: Its cognate antigen is unknown.

PCR was performed using 60 Vbeta and 13 Jbeta primers. Some clones are missing from TCRdb's copy, which holds only in-frame ones; the method was immunoSEQ multiplex PCR. This repertoire includes around 75,000 clones. Study results and limitations: The study flagged roughly 160 TCR beta chains as cytomegalovirus-associated.

The V call is TRBV30, the J call TRBJ1-3; D is unresolved. This TCR derives from a middle-aged man in good health and CMV-seropositive. The sequencing sample was made of PBMCs. Here the CDR3 reads CAWSRLRSGNTIYF. The CDR3 nucleotides read TGTGCCTGGAGTAGACTGCGCTCTGGAAACACCATATATTTT.